Sequencing of this T cell receptor (beta chain) was carried out in a study of shared clonotypes between healthy human individuals. Study-wide results and limits: All-four-donor shared clonotypes had higher generation probabilities than non-shared clonotypes did.

This clone appeared a few times. Its antigen is undetermined. This CDR3 contains 14 residues. Trimming pared 4 bases from V and 5 bases from J, leaving 14 bases between. Germline-derived CDR1 and CDR2 are MNHEY and SVGAGI. Some clones are missing from TCRdb's copy, which holds only in-frame ones; the method was immunoSEQ multiplex PCR. The sample lists roughly 700,000 clones; around 74% were seen once. V is TRBV6-5 and J is TRBJ2-5; D not certain. The source material was memory CD4+ T cells sorted from blood. As for subset: CD45RA-negative fraction. The receptor was derived from a woman in her twenties or thirties in good health. The CDR3 DNA reads TGTGCCAGCAGTTTAAGTTGGAGCAGGGAGACCCAGTACTTC. It yields the protein CASSLSWSRETQYF.